This TCR beta chain came from a study of shared clonotypes between healthy human individuals. The wider study: There were three CD4 naive, three CD4 memory, two CD8 naive and one CD8 memory plates per donor. Study-wide results and limits: Only blood was sampled, and tissue TCR repertoires likely differ from blood ones.

The germline V gene has CDR1 DFQATT and CDR2 SNEGSKA (reference sequence). This CDR3 comprises 11 residues. The ends were cut back, 3 bases at V and 12 bases at J, with 14 bases in the middle. The data were produced by immunoSEQ multiplex PCR, yet TCRdb's version contains in-frame clones alone and is incomplete. The sample has 2 million to 2.5 million clones; 80% to 95% are singletons. Remarks on this clone: Antigen: not known.

The V gene is TRBV20-1, the J gene TRBJ1-1; D perhaps matches TRBD1 (6 bases). The receptor was derived from a man aged 18 to 29 in good health. Some clones in this sample may be carry-over from other donors' samples. Sequenced sample: naive CD4+ T cells from PBMCs. Subset here: CD45RA+ positively selected. The CDR3 nucleotides are TGCAGTGCTAGCCCTAGGGACACCCCTTTCTTT. Translating gives CSASPRDTPFF.